Listed below are T cell receptor beta chains from one sample, sequenced in a study of OX40 agonist ivuxolimab in advanced cancers. Assay used: immunoSEQ multiplex PCR; TCRdb lists only in-frame clones, some missing. The sample carries tens of thousands of clones, 85% to 90% recorded once. This sample comprised CD4+ or CD8+ T cells sorted from blood, obtained in a trial of the OX40 agonist ivuxolimab. These receptors were taken from an adult with an advanced solid tumor such as melanoma, head and neck, liver or kidney cancer. Both conserved end residues are part of each CDR3.

v_call cdr3_length cdr3_aa
TRBV5-4 14 CASSKGGDNQPQHF
TRBV5-6 15 CASSSTTSLGNEQFF
TRBV7-2 15 CASSLGGRSTDTQYF
TRBV4-1 17 CASSQDRRSSGANVLTF
TRBV5-4 14 CASSEAGIAYEQYF
TRBV2 13 CASAREGRETQYF
TRBV5-1 13 CASRYGLNYEQYF
TRBV6-1 14 CASSSGQSYNEQFF
TRBV7-9 14 CASSLRLAGHEQFF
TRBV7-9 16 CASSPNDRYSYNEQFF
TRBV28 16 CASSPLNPPIREKLFF
TRBV4-1 14 CASSPSGGNNEQFF
TRBV29-1 13 CSGKGDMNTEAFF
TRBV10-3 14 CAIRTQGRDTEAFF
TRBV7-8 15 CASSARQTNTGELFF
TRBV7-8 16 CASSLERGLAGHEQYF
TRBV18 15 CASSTSGRGYNEQFF
TRBV9 14 CASSPQDRLTEAFF
TRBV5-5 16 CASSLTGQPDTGELFF
TRBV28 20 CASSPIPWGTGVYSNQPQHF
TRBV28 14 CASSQGTLTDTQYF
TRBV5-1 14 CASSPAGVYNEQFF
TRBV5-1 13 CASSLVLGRGYTF
TRBV21-1 14 CASSTGQDPETQYF
TRBV9 19 CASSVESSRGQRRRTEAFF
TRBV6-5 11 CASSYSGTQYF
TRBV25-1 16 CASSDPGLAGGNEQFF
TRBV28 14 CASRPVFISAGAFF
TRBV4-3 15 CASSPQARGYNEQFF
TRBV4-2 15 CASSQAPQGNQPQHF
TRBV7-2 12 CASSPSGQTQYF
TRBV5-1 14 CASTPLAAANEQFF
TRBV28 15 CASTSQSYSNQPQHF
TRBV5-4 15 CASSPALGQGYGHTF
TRBV9 14 CASSSTGGGNTIYF
TRBV7-2 13 CASSLTAYNEQFF
TRBV14 16 CASSQAWTGGDNEQFF
TRBV19 15 CASSRLPGQGFEQYF
TRBV7-2 15 CASSPIAGESYEQYF
TRBV10-3 13 CAISEGQGDGYTF
TRBV6-5 16 CASSYTGQGFQETQYF
TRBV11-3 16 CASSFLTGTFAGELFF
TRBV30 15 CAWRSYYGPGNTIYF
TRBV6-1 15 CASNGLAANTGELFF
TRBV7-2 15 CASSSSSGSQETQYF
TRBV2 16 CASSWDLPGNTGELFF
TRBV7-2 14 CASSSAGRPTEAFF
TRBV7-2 13 CASSQGANTEAFF
TRBV29-1 15 CSVDRGGWYAGELFF
TRBV5-1 14 CASSPQTGQETQYF
TRBV18 15 CASSPSRDSGNTIYF
TRBV28 16 CASSSGQGASGNTIYF
TRBV11-3 14 CASSFTGSQETQYF
TRBV7-7 14 CASSLAGGSDTQYF
TRBV11-2 17 CASSPLGGGGSYNEQFF